Listed below are T cell receptor beta chains from one sample, sequenced in a study of cytomegalovirus exposure and HLA in healthy donors. Method: immunoSEQ multiplex PCR; TCRdb's copy keeps in-frame clones and lacks some. The sample includes some 120,000 clones, roughly 70% seen only once; the top ten take 6.6%. Sequenced material: PBMCs. These receptors all come from a man in his forties in good health and CMV-seropositive. CDR3s include the opening cysteine and the closing phenylalanine or tryptophan. D genes are given only for firm matches. The size of a clone is reported for some rows only, either as once, few or many, or as a class for expanded clones.

abundance: .
d_gene: .
j_gene: TRBJ1-1
v_gene: TRBV6-1
CDR3nt: TGTGCCAGCAGTGATACCAGGAGGGGGAACACTGAAGCTTTCTTT
CDR3aa: CASSDTRRGNTEAFF

abundance: .
d_gene: .
j_gene: TRBJ1-1
v_gene: TRBV2
CDR3nt: TGTGCCAGCAGTTACAGGGATACTGAAGCTTTCTTT
CDR3aa: CASSYRDTEAFF

abundance: .
d_gene: .
j_gene: TRBJ2-5
v_gene: TRBV25-1
CDR3nt: TGTGCCAGCACTCCTGGGGCATTAGAAAAAGAGACCCAGTACTTC
CDR3aa: CASTPGALEKETQYF

abundance: .
d_gene: TRBD1
j_gene: TRBJ1-4
v_gene: TRBV7-9
CDR3nt: TGTGCCAGCAGCTTAGGACAGGGGGCTCTTAATGAAAAACTGTTTTTT
CDR3aa: CASSLGQGALNEKLFF

abundance: .
d_gene: .
j_gene: TRBJ1-2
v_gene: TRBV15
CDR3nt: TGTGCCACCAGCAGAGATAGGACTAATGGCTACACCTTC
CDR3aa: CATSRDRTNGYTF

abundance: few
d_gene: .
j_gene: TRBJ1-2
v_gene: TRBV28
CDR3nt: TGTGCCAGCAGTTTATTAATCAGGGGCTATGGCTACACCTTC
CDR3aa: CASSLLIRGYGYTF

abundance: few
d_gene: TRBD2
j_gene: TRBJ2-3
v_gene: TRBV19
CDR3nt: TGTGCCAGTAGTACTAGCGGGAGCACAGATACGCAGTATTTT
CDR3aa: CASSTSGSTDTQYF

abundance: .
d_gene: .
j_gene: TRBJ1-1
v_gene: TRBV15
CDR3nt: TGTGCCACCAGCGAGATAGAGAACACTGAAGCTTTCTTT
CDR3aa: CATSEIENTEAFF

abundance: few
d_gene: TRBD2
j_gene: TRBJ2-3
v_gene: TRBV15
CDR3nt: TGTGCCACCAGCAGAGTAGCGGGAGGGCCCTCGGGCACAGATACGCAGTATTTT
CDR3aa: CATSRVAGGPSGTDTQYF

abundance: .
d_gene: .
j_gene: TRBJ1-5
v_gene: TRBV15
CDR3nt: TGTGCCACCAGCACCAGGGATCAGCCCCAGCATTTT
CDR3aa: CATSTRDQPQHF

abundance: .
d_gene: TRBD2
j_gene: TRBJ2-7
v_gene: TRBV7-9
CDR3nt: TGTGCCAGCAGCTCCCGGACTAGCGGGGGGTCGACCTACGAGCAGTACTTC
CDR3aa: CASSSRTSGGSTYEQYF

abundance: .
d_gene: TRBD2
j_gene: TRBJ2-7
v_gene: TRBV19
CDR3nt: TGTGCCAGTAGTGAGCGGGAGTTCCCCTACGAGCAGTACTTC
CDR3aa: CASSEREFPYEQYF

abundance: many
d_gene: .
j_gene: TRBJ2-7
v_gene: TRBV2
CDR3nt: TGTGCCAGCAGTGAAGCGAGGGCTGCGGGACAGTACTTC
CDR3aa: CASSEARAAGQYF

abundance: few
d_gene: .
j_gene: TRBJ1-1
v_gene: TRBV7-9
CDR3nt: TGTGCCAGCAGCCCTTCCGGGGAGAGGCCTGAAGCTTTCTTT
CDR3aa: CASSPSGERPEAFF

abundance: few
d_gene: .
j_gene: TRBJ2-7
v_gene: TRBV5-5
CDR3nt: TGTGCCAGCAGCTTGCTAACAGATCCCTCCTACGAGCAGTACTTC
CDR3aa: CASSLLTDPSYEQYF

abundance: .
d_gene: .
j_gene: TRBJ2-1
v_gene: TRBV27
CDR3nt: TGTGCCAGCAGTCCGGGACACGGGTCCTACAATGAGCAGTTCTTC
CDR3aa: CASSPGHGSYNEQFF

abundance: few
d_gene: TRBD2
j_gene: TRBJ2-1
v_gene: TRBV29-1
CDR3nt: TGCAGCGCCGGGGGGGGACTAGCGGGAGATGAGCAGTTCTTC
CDR3aa: CSAGGGLAGDEQFF

abundance: .
d_gene: TRBD2
j_gene: TRBJ2-1
v_gene: TRBV28
CDR3nt: TGTGCCAGCAGTCTCCGGACTAGCGAGCAGTTCTTC
CDR3aa: CASSLRTSEQFF

abundance: .
d_gene: .
j_gene: TRBJ1-5
v_gene: TRBV27
CDR3nt: TGTGCCAGCAGTTTAACCCCCGGGATACCCCTTGGGAGCAATCAGCCCCAGCATTTT
CDR3aa: CASSLTPGIPLGSNQPQHF

abundance: .
d_gene: TRBD2
j_gene: TRBJ2-1
v_gene: TRBV6-4
CDR3nt: TGTGCCAGCAGTGTGCTAGCGGGGGGGTCCAGTGAGCAGTTCTTC
CDR3aa: CASSVLAGGSSEQFF

abundance: .
d_gene: TRBD1
j_gene: TRBJ2-6
v_gene: TRBV18
CDR3nt: TGTGCCAGCTCAGGGACAGGGAAAAGGTCTGGGGCCAACGTCCTGACTTTC
CDR3aa: CASSGTGKRSGANVLTF

abundance: .
d_gene: TRBD1
j_gene: TRBJ2-7
v_gene: TRBV19
CDR3nt: TGTGCCAGTAGTATAGATCCAGGGACAGGGGTCTACGAGCAGTACTTC
CDR3aa: CASSIDPGTGVYEQYF

abundance: .
d_gene: .
j_gene: TRBJ2-1
v_gene: TRBV4-1
CDR3nt: TGCGCCAGCAGCCAAGATCCCCGGACACAACTTTACAATGAGCAGTTCTTC
CDR3aa: CASSQDPRTQLYNEQFF

abundance: .
d_gene: TRBD2
j_gene: TRBJ2-1
v_gene: TRBV5-1
CDR3nt: TGCGCCAGCAGCTTGGGGGGACTAGCGGGGGTCGGTGAGCAGTTCTTC
CDR3aa: CASSLGGLAGVGEQFF

abundance: .
d_gene: .
j_gene: TRBJ1-2
v_gene: TRBV19
CDR3nt: TGTGCCAGTAGTATAGGCAGGGGCAACTATGGCTACACCTTC
CDR3aa: CASSIGRGNYGYTF

abundance: .
d_gene: .
j_gene: TRBJ1-5
v_gene: TRBV7-9
CDR3nt: TGTGCCAGCAGCTTTGGATTAGGACTGTCCAATCAGCCCCAGCATTTT
CDR3aa: CASSFGLGLSNQPQHF

abundance: .
d_gene: .
j_gene: TRBJ1-5
v_gene: TRBV6-1
CDR3nt: TGTGCCAGCAGTGAGACTTATCAGCCCCAGCATTTT
CDR3aa: CASSETYQPQHF

abundance: few
d_gene: TRBD1
j_gene: TRBJ1-2
v_gene: TRBV29-1
CDR3nt: TGCAGCGTTGGACAGGGGGCGATTGGCTACACCTTC
CDR3aa: CSVGQGAIGYTF

abundance: .
d_gene: .
j_gene: TRBJ1-1
v_gene: TRBV6-5
CDR3nt: TGTGCCAGCAGCCCCGGGGGACGGGCATGGGGAGCTTTCTTT
CDR3aa: CASSPGGRAWGAFF

abundance: once
d_gene: TRBD1
j_gene: TRBJ2-7
v_gene: TRBV9
CDR3nt: TGTGCCAGCACCAAGGGTGAGGGACAGGGAATGGGCGAGCAGTACTTC
CDR3aa: CASTKGEGQGMGEQYF

abundance: once
d_gene: .
j_gene: TRBJ1-1
v_gene: TRBV7-8
CDR3nt: TGTGCCAGCAGCTTAAACGGGGGTGTTAAAAACACTGAAGCTTTCTTT
CDR3aa: CASSLNGGVKNTEAFF

abundance: .
d_gene: .
j_gene: TRBJ2-7
v_gene: TRBV7-2
CDR3nt: TGTGCCAGCAGCAGGTCGGGACTTAACTCCTACGAGCAGTACTTC
CDR3aa: CASSRSGLNSYEQYF

abundance: few
d_gene: TRBD1
j_gene: TRBJ2-7
v_gene: TRBV29-1
CDR3nt: TGCAGCGCCTGGACAGGGGATCGGTACGAGCAGTACTTC
CDR3aa: CSAWTGDRYEQYF

abundance: .
d_gene: TRBD2
j_gene: TRBJ2-7
v_gene: TRBV7-2
CDR3nt: TGTGCCAGCAGCTGGGGACTAGCGGGAGGGTACGAGCAGTACTTC
CDR3aa: CASSWGLAGGYEQYF

abundance: few
d_gene: .
j_gene: TRBJ2-7
v_gene: TRBV11-2
CDR3nt: TGTGCCAGCAGCTTGACAGGCTACGAGCAGTACTTC
CDR3aa: CASSLTGYEQYF

abundance: few
d_gene: .
j_gene: TRBJ1-5
v_gene: TRBV15
CDR3nt: TGTGCCACCAGCAGAGACTTAGGGCAGGGCCAGCATTTT
CDR3aa: CATSRDLGQGQHF

abundance: few
d_gene: TRBD1
j_gene: TRBJ2-7
v_gene: TRBV11-2
CDR3nt: TGTGCCAGCAGTCAAAGAGGGACAGGGTCCTACGAGCAGTACTTC
CDR3aa: CASSQRGTGSYEQYF

abundance: .
d_gene: TRBD1
j_gene: TRBJ2-1
v_gene: TRBV15
CDR3nt: TGTGCCACCAGCCCTATGGAGACAGGGGCGAATTACAATGAGCAGTTCTTC
CDR3aa: CATSPMETGANYNEQFF

abundance: .
d_gene: TRBD2
j_gene: TRBJ2-7
v_gene: TRBV10-3
CDR3nt: TGTGCCATCAGTGGGGGGGGGACTAGCGGGGGAAGCTCCTACGAGCAGTACTTC
CDR3aa: CAISGGGTSGGSSYEQYF

abundance: .
d_gene: .
j_gene: TRBJ2-7
v_gene: TRBV5-1
CDR3nt: TGCGCCAGCAGCTTGGTGTCGGGATACGAGCAGTACTTC
CDR3aa: CASSLVSGYEQYF